This T cell receptor beta chain stems from a study of liver allograft versus peripheral blood T cells. Study-wide context: The authors compared T cell receptor repertoires in transplanted livers with those in the peripheral blood of recipients. Findings of the study overall: Intra-allograft T cell receptor repertoires in the liver reportedly differed from peripheral blood repertoires.

This clonotype has more than one count but fewer than ten. The antigen remains undetermined. There are 14 residues in the CDR3. V shed 5 bases and J 6 bases; nucleotides not matched to a gene: 6. TCRdb fed the reads into MiXCR, producing one record per CDR3 protein. Here the sample spans some 12,000 distinct CDR3 sequences, about 25% being singletons. The receptor was derived from a human patient who had a liver transplant. Part of the T cell pool may stem from the graft donor. The chain combines TRBV12-3 or TRBV12-4 with TRBJ1-5; 8 positions agree with TRBD1. The CDR3 nucleotides read TGTGCCAGCAGTCTCGGACAGGGCGGTCAGCCCCAGCATTTT. Protein product: CASSLGQGGQPQHF.